The clone carrying this TCR beta chain has just a few counts. Its cognate antigen is unknown. This sample is part of a study of PD-1 blockade in classical Hodgkin lymphoma. Brentuximab vedotin exposure varied, and every patient relapsed after autologous stem cell transplantation. Best overall response was complete response, partial response or progressive disease in these relapsed/refractory classical Hodgkin lymphoma patients. The protocol was immunoSEQ multiplex PCR, while the TCRdb copy is restricted to in-frame clones and leaves out a portion. Found here are over 5,500 clones, approximately 84% of them singletons; the top ten hold less than 40%. The length of the CDR3 is 14 residues. Trimming took off 2 bases at V and 5 bases at J, with 13 bases between the two ends. Study-level points and caveats: Newly diagnosed patients were reported to exhibit reduced baseline TCR diversity relative to healthy donors. The drivers behind the repertoire differences, possibly disease activity or prior therapy, remain undefined. Complete responders started with a diversity level that resembled newly diagnosed patients at baseline.

This chain uses TRBV23-1 with TRBJ2-7, with D tentatively TRBD1 or TRBD2 (5 bases each). TRBV23-1 carries the ORF label, with uncertain function. The specimen was peripheral blood mononuclear cells (PBMCs), collected at baseline. The receptor was isolated from a human donor with classical Hodgkin lymphoma. CDR3 protein: CASSQKEGFNEQYF. CDR3 nucleotide sequence: TGCGCCAGCAGTCAAAAAGAGGGGTTCAACGAGCAGTACTTC.